This TCR beta chain came from a study of radiotherapy plus CTLA-4 blockade in lung cancer. Each patient with chemo-refractory metastatic non-small-cell lung cancer was treated with focal radiation plus CTLA-4 blockade using ipilimumab. Sequencing was performed with immunoSEQ multiplex PCR; in TCRdb, only in-frame clones are kept and a portion is missing. The sample includes around 42,000 clones, 63% of them seen just once. This clone was counted once. Its antigen is still unknown. Per the germline V gene, CDR1 is SGHTA and CDR2 is FQGNSA. Trimming cost V 2 bases and J 1 base, with 8 bases left between them. The CDR3 extends over 14 amino acids. Points from the study as a whole: Clones of tumor-derived TCRs expanded in blood after radiotherapy plus ipilimumab. According to reports, early shifts in blood T cell clones, alongside interferon-beta, forecast response most accurately.

The receptor comes from a human donor with non-small cell lung cancer who had a partial response to radiotherapy plus ipilimumab. This sample comprised peripheral blood, obtained from a patient treated with radiotherapy plus ipilimumab. V is TRBV7-2 and J is TRBJ1-1, with unresolved D. The CDR3 sequence: CASSLQGGNTEAFF. CDR3 DNA sequence: TGTGCCAGCAGCTTACAAGGAGGGAACACTGAAGCTTTCTTT.